The clone carrying this T cell receptor beta chain has at least ten counts. Time point described: newly diagnosed GD, antithyroid drugs for less than 3 months. RNA from PBMCs was the source of the TCR library. These data belong to a study of regulatory T cells in long-lasting Graves disease. On the study more broadly: Duration of antithyroid drug therapy among newly diagnosed Graves' patients was under 3 months.

Trimming cost V 5 bases and J 0 bases; bases outside gene matches: 3. CDR1 is SGHAT, CDR2 FQNNGV, per germline. This CDR3 contains 14 residues. CDR3 regions were amplified by Arm-PCR using iRepertoire HTBI primers to build TCR beta libraries. Each CDR3 protein is one row after TCRdb ran MiXCR on the multiplex PCR reads. The repertoire holds some 460,000 distinct CDR3 sequences, with roughly 17% as singletons. This sample was also put to use in a study of T cells in Graves' hyperthyroidism and ophthalmopathy. That paper notes: Ophthalmopathy stood apart from stable hyperthyroidism in a 13 V-J model. Progression to ophthalmopathy was predicted a median of approximately 6.4 months early.

The receptor comes from a man between 40 and 49 years old with Graves disease. The rearrangement uses TRBV11-2 and TRBJ1-1, with 7 positions matching TRBD1. The sample in question was peripheral blood mononuclear cells (PBMCs), obtained at new diagnosis, from a patient treated with antithyroid drugs. As DNA, the CDR3 is TGTGCCAGCAGCCCCGACAGGGTGAACACTGAAGCTTTCTTT. It translates to CASSPDRVNTEAFF.